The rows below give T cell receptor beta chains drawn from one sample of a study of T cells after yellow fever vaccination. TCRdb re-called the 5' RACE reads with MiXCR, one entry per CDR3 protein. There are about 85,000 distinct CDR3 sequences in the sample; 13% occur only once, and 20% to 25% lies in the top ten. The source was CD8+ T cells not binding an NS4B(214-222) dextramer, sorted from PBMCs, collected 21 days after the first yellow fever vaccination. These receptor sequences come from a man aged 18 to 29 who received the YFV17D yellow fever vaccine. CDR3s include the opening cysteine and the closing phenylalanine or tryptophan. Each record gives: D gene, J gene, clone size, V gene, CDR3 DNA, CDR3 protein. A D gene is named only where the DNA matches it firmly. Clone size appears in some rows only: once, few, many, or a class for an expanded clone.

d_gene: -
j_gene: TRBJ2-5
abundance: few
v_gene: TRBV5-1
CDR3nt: TGCGCCAGCAGCTTGAGTAAGGAGACCCAGTACTTC
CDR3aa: CASSLSKETQYF

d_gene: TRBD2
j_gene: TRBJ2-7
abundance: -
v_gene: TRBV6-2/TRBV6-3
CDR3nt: TGTGCCAGCAGTTGGCTCCGAGCGGGGGGACGCCGGCAGTACTTC
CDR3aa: CASSWLRAGGRRQYF

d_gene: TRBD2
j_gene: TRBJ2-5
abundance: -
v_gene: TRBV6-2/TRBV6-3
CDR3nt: TGTGCCAGCACCATGTCCCTCGGCGGGGGTGGAGAGACCCAGTACTTC
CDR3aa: CASTMSLGGGGETQYF

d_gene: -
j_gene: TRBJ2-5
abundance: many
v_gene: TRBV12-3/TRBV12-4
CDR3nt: TGTGCCAGCACGGGGCCACAAGAGACCCAGTACTTC
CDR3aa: CASTGPQETQYF

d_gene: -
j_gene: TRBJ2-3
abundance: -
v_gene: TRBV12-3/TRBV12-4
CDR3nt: TGTGCCAGCACGGCAGAGAACACAGATACGCAGTATTTT
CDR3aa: CASTAENTDTQYF

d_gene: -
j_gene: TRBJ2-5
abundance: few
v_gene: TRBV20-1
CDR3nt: TGCAGTGCTAGAGATGGGGGGGAAGGGGGAGAGACCCAGTACTTC
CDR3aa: CSARDGGEGGETQYF

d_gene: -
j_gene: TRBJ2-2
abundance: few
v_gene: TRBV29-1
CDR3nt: TGCAGCGTTGTATCTTCTCGCGGGGAGCTGTTTTTT
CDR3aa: CSVVSSRGELFF

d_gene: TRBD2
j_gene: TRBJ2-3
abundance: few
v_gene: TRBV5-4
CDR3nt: TGTGCCAGCAGCCCGGGGGGTACGCAGTATTTT
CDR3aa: CASSPGGTQYF

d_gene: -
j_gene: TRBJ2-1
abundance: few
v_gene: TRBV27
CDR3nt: TGTGCCAGCGCAGTTTCGGAGCACGATGAGCAGTTCTTC
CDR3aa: CASAVSEHDEQFF

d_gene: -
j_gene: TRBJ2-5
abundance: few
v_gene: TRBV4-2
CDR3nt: TGTGCCAGCAGCCAAGAAGGACTTGCCCGAGAGACCCAGTACTTC
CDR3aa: CASSQEGLARETQYF

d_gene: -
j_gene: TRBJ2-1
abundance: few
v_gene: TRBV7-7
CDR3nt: TGTGCCAGCAGCCCGGGACTGACGTACAATGAGCAGTTCTTC
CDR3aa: CASSPGLTYNEQFF

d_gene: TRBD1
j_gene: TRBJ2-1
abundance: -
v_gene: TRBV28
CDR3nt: TGTGCCAGCTACGGGACAGGGGATAAGCGGCTCACCCGGAGGAATGAGCAGTTCTTC
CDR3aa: CASYGTGDKRLTRRNEQFF

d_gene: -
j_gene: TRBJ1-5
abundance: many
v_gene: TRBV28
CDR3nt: TGTGCCAGCAGCCGGAATCAGCCCCAGCATTTT
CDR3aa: CASSRNQPQHF

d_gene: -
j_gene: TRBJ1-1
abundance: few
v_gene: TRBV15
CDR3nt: TGTGCCACCAGCAGAGAGGGGCCCCCGGCTGAAGCTTTCTTT
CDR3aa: CATSREGPPAEAFF

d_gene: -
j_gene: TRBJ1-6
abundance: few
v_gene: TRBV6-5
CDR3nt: TGTGCCAGCAGTTACAGGGGGTCGGGTTCACCCCTCCACTTT
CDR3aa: CASSYRGSGSPLHF

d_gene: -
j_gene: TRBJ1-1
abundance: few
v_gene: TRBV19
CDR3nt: TGTGCCAGTAGTATAGATCCGACAGGCTACACTGAAGCTTTCTTT
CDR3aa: CASSIDPTGYTEAFF

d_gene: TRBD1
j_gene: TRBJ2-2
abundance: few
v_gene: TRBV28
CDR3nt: TGTGCCAGCACCCCGGACAGGGAGCACACCGGGGAGCTGTTTTTT
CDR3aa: CASTPDREHTGELFF

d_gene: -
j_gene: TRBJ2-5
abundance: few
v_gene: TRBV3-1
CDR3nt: TGTGCCAGCAGGGCCGGGACCCGAGAGACCCAGTACTTC
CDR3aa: CASRAGTRETQYF

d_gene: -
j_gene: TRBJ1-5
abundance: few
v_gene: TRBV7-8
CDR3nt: TGTGCCAGCAGCTTAGCGCCCTCCGAGCAGCCCCAGCATTTT
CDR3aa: CASSLAPSEQPQHF

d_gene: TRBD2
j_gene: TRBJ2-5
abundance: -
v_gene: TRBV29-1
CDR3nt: TGCAGCGTTGACGGGTCGGCGGGGGGCTTCCAAGAGACCCAGTACTTC
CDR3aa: CSVDGSAGGFQETQYF

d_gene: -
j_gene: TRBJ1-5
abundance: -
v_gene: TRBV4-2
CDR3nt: TGTGCCAGCAGCCAAGAGGGTGGGAGTAACAATCAGCCCCAGCATTTT
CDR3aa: CASSQEGGSNNQPQHF

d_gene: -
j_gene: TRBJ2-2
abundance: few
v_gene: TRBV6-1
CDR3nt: TGTGCCAGCGGAACTAGTGAGACCGGGGAGCTGTTTTTT
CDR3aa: CASGTSETGELFF

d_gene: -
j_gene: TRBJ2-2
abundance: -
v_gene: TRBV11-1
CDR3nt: TGTGCCAGCAGCTTAGCTCGATTAACAGCGAACACCGGGGAGCTGTTTTTT
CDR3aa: CASSLARLTANTGELFF

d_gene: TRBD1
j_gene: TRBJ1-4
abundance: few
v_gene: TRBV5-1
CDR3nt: TGCGCCAGCAGCCTCAGTCGACAGGGTGAAAAACTGTTTTTT
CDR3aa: CASSLSRQGEKLFF

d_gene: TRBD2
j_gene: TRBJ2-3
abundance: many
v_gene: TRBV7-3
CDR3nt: TGTGCCAGCAGACGGACTAGCGGGGGGACAGATACGCAGTATTTT
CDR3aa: CASRRTSGGTDTQYF

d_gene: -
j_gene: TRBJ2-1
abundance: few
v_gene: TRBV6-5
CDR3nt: TGTGCCAGCAGTTACTTTCTTGGTAGCTCCTACAATGAGCAGTTCTTC
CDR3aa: CASSYFLGSSYNEQFF

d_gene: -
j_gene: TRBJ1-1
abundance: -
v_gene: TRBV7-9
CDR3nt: TGTGCCAGCAGCCCCTGGGGTCGGCTACTGAACACTGAAGCTTTCTTT
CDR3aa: CASSPWGRLLNTEAFF

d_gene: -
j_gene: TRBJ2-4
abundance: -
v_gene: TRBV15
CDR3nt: TGTGCCACCAGCGGCGGGGATTTAGCCAAAAACATTCAGTACTTC
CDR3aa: CATSGGDLAKNIQYF

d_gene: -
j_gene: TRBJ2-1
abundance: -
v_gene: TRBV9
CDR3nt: TGTGCCAGCAGCGTCTTCCAGCACAATGAGCAGTTCTTC
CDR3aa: CASSVFQHNEQFF

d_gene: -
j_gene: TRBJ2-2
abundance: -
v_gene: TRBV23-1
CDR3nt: TGCGCCAGCAGCCAATCGGGGAGGCTGGGGGCAGACACCGGGGAGCTGTTTTTT
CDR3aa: CASSQSGRLGADTGELFF

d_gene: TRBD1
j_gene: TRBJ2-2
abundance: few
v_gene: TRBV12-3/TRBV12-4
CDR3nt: TGTGCCAGCAGAGAACAGGGGTACCGGGAGCTGTTTTTT
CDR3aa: CASREQGYRELFF

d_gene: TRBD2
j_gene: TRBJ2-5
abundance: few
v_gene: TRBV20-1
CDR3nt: TGCAGTGCGGGGACCGTCGCTAGCGGGCAAGAGACCCAGTACTTC
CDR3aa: CSAGTVASGQETQYF

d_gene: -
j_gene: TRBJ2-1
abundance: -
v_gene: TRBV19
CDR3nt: TGTGCCAGTAGTATTTCTGCAGGTCTCAACAATGAGCAGTTCTTC
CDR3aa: CASSISAGLNNEQFF

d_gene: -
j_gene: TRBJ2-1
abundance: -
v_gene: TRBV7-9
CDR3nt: TGTGCCAGCAGCTTCTCAGTCAATGAGCAGTTCTTC
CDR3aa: CASSFSVNEQFF

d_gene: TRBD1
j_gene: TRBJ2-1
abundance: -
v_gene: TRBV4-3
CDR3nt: TGCGCCAGCAGCCGTAATGCCGGGACAGGGACCGATGAGCAGTTCTTC
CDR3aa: CASSRNAGTGTDEQFF

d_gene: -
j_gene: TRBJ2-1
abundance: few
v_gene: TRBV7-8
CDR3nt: TGTGCCAGCAGCTTAGACTACAATGAGCAGTTCTTC
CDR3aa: CASSLDYNEQFF

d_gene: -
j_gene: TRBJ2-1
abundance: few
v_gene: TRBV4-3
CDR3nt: TGCGCCAGCAGCCAAGATGTGGGGGTCTACAATGAGCAGTTCTTC
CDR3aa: CASSQDVGVYNEQFF